The T cell receptor beta chain described here comes from a study of T cells in Graves' hyperthyroidism and ophthalmopathy. From RNA transcripts, TCR beta CDR3 regions were amplified. Using the HTBI primer set, a first-round RT-PCR was run on the TCR CDR3. Each CDR3 protein is one row after TCRdb ran MiXCR on the multiplex PCR reads. The sample lists roughly 200,000 distinct CDR3 sequences, approximately 20% occurring once. Germline V CDR1 and CDR2: MNHEY, SVGEGT. This CDR3 spans 18 amino acids. Trimming left V 2 bases short and J 2 bases short, with 19 bases between. In the case of this clonotype: No antigen is known for it.

Study findings and constraints: Most thyroid clonotypes expanded above 0.001 appeared in blood too.

An absence of ophthalmopathy progression within 18 months meant stable Graves' hyperthyroidism. Hyperthyroidism, newly diagnosed and lasting under 2 months, affected patients aged 18 to 65. Diagnoses were established using clinical symptoms, serum thyroxine and TRAb, thyroid ultrasound and orbital computed tomography. Material for sequencing was blood. The TCR comes from a man in his forties with Graves' hyperthyroidism. This sequence joins TRBV6-2 or TRBV6-3 and TRBJ1-5; possibly TRBD1 for D (6 bases). This CDR3 reads CASSYGVPGVIRNQPQHF. The DNA for the CDR3 is TGTGCCAGCAGTTACGGGGTGCCAGGGGTGATTCGCAATCAGCCCCAGCATTTT.